Following are 32 T cell receptor beta chains from one sample sequenced in a study of cytomegalovirus exposure and HLA in healthy donors. The PCR ran on 60 Vbeta and 13 Jbeta primers. The method was immunoSEQ multiplex PCR; TCRdb's version includes in-frame clones alone and lacks a portion of them. The sample yields fewer than 150,000 clones, approximately 80% seen once. The sequenced sample was PBMCs. The source of these receptors is a man aged 50 to 59 in good health and CMV-seronegative.

The gene calls are TRBV5-4 and TRBJ2-1, with D possibly being TRBD2 (5 bases). With 1 base removed from V and 8 bases from J, the gap between germline ends came to 13 bases. Germline values: CDR1 SGHNT, CDR2 YYREEE (reference sequence). The CDR3 is 14 residues long. CDR3 loop: CASSLSDSPHEQFF. The CDR3 DNA follows: TGTGCCAGCAGCTTGTCGGACTCCCCCCATGAGCAGTTCTTC. Full variable domain (rest looked up from reference TRBV5-4 and TRBJ2-1): ETGVTQSPTHLIKTRGQQVTLRCSSQSGHNTVSWYQQALGQGPQFIFQYYREEENGRGNFPPRFSGLQFPNYSSELNVNALELDDSALYLCASSLSDSPHEQFFGPGTRLTVL.

In this sample, this clone turned up a few times. The rearrangement links TRBV28 to TRBJ2-1, with 12 bases aligning to TRBD2. Trimming cost V 4 bases and J 0 bases; bases outside gene matches: 10. CDR1 MDHEN and CDR2 SYDVKM come from the germline V gene. CDR3 length: 19 amino acids. The CDR3 DNA follows: TGTGCCAGCAGTTCCACTAGCGGGAGGCTCCCAAGCTCCTACAATGAGCAGTTCTTC. Protein: CASSSTSGRLPSSYNEQFF.

The chain couples TRBV5-1 to TRBJ2-5; D remains ambiguous. Trimming pared 3 bases from V and 0 bases from J, leaving 3 bases between. CDR3 size: 12 residues. The germline V gene has CDR1 SGHRS and CDR2 YFSETQ. As DNA, the CDR3 is TGCGCCAGCAGCTCGTACCAAGAGACCCAGTACTTC. This translates into CASSSYQETQYF.

This rearrangement joins TRBV5-1 to TRBJ1-1; 7 bases are shared with TRBD1. There are 14 residues in the CDR3. Germline-derived CDR1 and CDR2 are SGHRS and YFSETQ. Losses at the gene ends were 2 bases for V and 3 bases for J; bases not matched to a gene: 4. The CDR3 protein is CASSLYQGDTEAFF. In DNA, the CDR3 is TGCGCCAGCAGCTTATATCAGGGGGACACTGAAGCTTTCTTT.

The V call is TRBV10-3, the J call TRBJ2-2; perhaps TRBD1 as D (5 bases). The CDR3 has 15 amino acids. The V gene lost 2 bases and the J gene lost 2 bases, with 9 bases spanning the gap. Looked up from germline, CDR1 is ENHRY and CDR2 is SYGVKD. Here the CDR3 DNA reads TGTGCCATCAGTGAGACAGGAGTAAACACCGGGGAGCTGTTTTTT. Amino acids: CAISETGVNTGELFF.

The chain employs TRBV19 and TRBJ2-5, with a possible D match to TRBD1 (5 bases). This CDR3 is 14 amino acids long. V was shortened by 6 bases and J by 7 bases, with 18 bases between the two germline ends. Germline lookup yields CDR1 LNHDA and CDR2 SQIVND (reference sequence). The CDR3, as DNA: TGTGCCAGTAGCCCGGCTCAGGGTTCAGGGACCCAGTACTTC. Translation gives CASSPAQGSGTQYF. The full variable domain, its missing parts supplied by reference TRBV19 and TRBJ2-5, is DGGITQSPKYLFRKEGQNVTLSCEQNLNHDAMYWYRQDPGQGLRLIYYSQIVNDFQKGDIAEGYSVSREKKESFPLTVTSAQKNPTAFYLCASSPAQGSGTQYFGPGTRLLVL.

The chain couples TRBV21-1 to TRBJ2-3; TRBD1 reflects the table's D call only, with no check against the DNA. TRBV21-1 is shown as a pseudogene. The CDR3 runs to 17 residues. CDR3: CASSTLVGPGRTDTQYF. CDR3 bases: TGTGCCAGCAGCACCCTCGTGGGGCCAGGGCGCACAGATACGCAGTATTTT.

This clone has just a few counts. The gene calls are TRBV28 and TRBJ2-5; TRBD2 matches 8 bases. Germline values: CDR1 MDHEN, CDR2 SYDVKM. With V trimmed by 0 bases and J by 2 bases, 20 bases remained unmatched. This CDR3 comprises 21 residues. The CDR3 sequence is CASSLCSRKGRGTRVQETQYF. The CDR3 DNA follows: TGTGCCAGCAGTTTATGCTCTAGAAAAGGAAGAGGGACTAGGGTTCAAGAGACCCAGTACTTC.

V gene TRBV6-6 combines with J gene TRBJ2-3, with 8 positions matching TRBD1. The CDR3 totals 15 residues. Germline V lookup: CDR1 MNHNY, CDR2 SVGAGI (reference sequence). V dropped 0 bases and J dropped 5; count of bases not matched to a gene: 4. DNA for the CDR3: TGTGCCAGCAGTTACTCCGGGACAGGACAAGATACGCAGTATTTT. Its protein is CASSYSGTGQDTQYF.

The chain uses TRBV5-6 and TRBJ1-3, with D unclear. Trimming removed 2 bases from V and 0 bases from J, with 6 bases in between. Looked up from germline, CDR1 is SGHDT and CDR2 is YYEEEE. The CDR3 loop spans 14 amino acids. The CDR3 coding sequence is TGTGCCAGCAGCTTTTGGCTCTCTGGAAACACCATATATTTT. Encoded protein: CASSFWLSGNTIYF.

The chain carries TRBV5-6 and TRBJ2-3; 10 nucleotides line up with TRBD2. With 2 bases clipped from V and 6 bases from J, the junction kept 9 bases outside the gene matches. The V gene's germline CDR1 is SGHDT and CDR2 YYEEEE. The CDR3 extends over 16 amino acids. CDR3 loop: CASSLSPGLAIDTQYF. CDR3 in DNA: TGTGCCAGCAGCTTATCCCCGGGACTAGCGATTGATACGCAGTATTTT.

The chain joins TRBV18 to TRBJ2-1; the D is unclear. The V gene lost 3 bases and the J gene lost 5 bases, with 11 bases spanning the gap. CDR3 length equals 14 residues. Germline loops: CDR1 KGHSH, CDR2 LQKENI. Here the CDR3 reads CASSPGKSDNEQFF. The CDR3 bases are TGTGCCAGCTCACCGGGTAAAAGCGACAATGAGCAGTTCTTC.

The chain recombines TRBV9 with TRBJ2-2; D possibly corresponds to TRBD1 (6 bases). V was shortened by 3 bases and J by 1 base, with 10 bases between the two germline ends. This CDR3 contains 15 residues. Germline CDR1 and CDR2: SGDLS and YYNGEE. DNA for the CDR3: TGTGCCAGCAGCGCCTCGGGACAGAACACCGGGGAGCTGTTTTTT. Its translation: CASSASGQNTGELFF.

Written as DNA, the CDR3 is TGTGCCAGCACCAAGGACAGGGGGGTTTACGAGCAGTACTTC. Translated: CASTKDRGVYEQYF. The chain recombines TRBV2 with TRBJ2-7; 10 nucleotides agree with TRBD1. Germline lookup yields CDR1 SNHLY and CDR2 FYNNEI. The CDR3 runs to 14 residues. J lost 4 bases, V lost 7 bases, and 7 bases had no gene match. Combining the CDR3 with reference TRBV2 and TRBJ2-7 gives the whole variable domain EPEVTQTPSHQVTQMGQEVILRCVPISNHLYFYWYRQILGQKVEFLVSFYNNEISEKSEIFDDQFSVERPDGSNFTLKIRSTKLEDSAMYFCASTKDRGVYEQYFGPGTRLTVT.

The chain has TRBV7-3 and TRBJ1-5; 7 nucleotides align to TRBD1. CDR1 and CDR2 from the germline V gene are SGHTA and FQGTGA. Trimming took 1 base from V and 2 from J; bases not matched to a gene: 14. The CDR3 contains 19 residues. The chain's CDR3 is CASSLRTGTAYSRNQPQHF. CDR3 sequence (DNA): TGTGCCAGCAGCTTAAGGACGGGGACAGCTTATAGTCGCAATCAGCCCCAGCATTTT. Filled out from reference TRBV7-3 and TRBJ1-5, the complete variable domain reads GAGVSQTPSNKVTEKGKYVELRCDPISGHTALYWYRQSLGQGPEFLIYFQGTGAADDSGLPNDRFFAVRPEGSVSTLKIQRTERGDSAVYLCASSLRTGTAYSRNQPQHFGDGTRLSIL.

This chain uses TRBV6-6 with TRBJ2-2; D possibly corresponds to TRBD1 (5 bases). CDR3 size: 15 residues. Germline CDR1 is MNHNY and CDR2 is SVGAGI (reference sequence). V was trimmed by 5 bases and J by 1 base, leaving 11 bases between them. This chain's CDR3 is CASSTLTGNTGELFF. The DNA of the CDR3 is TGTGCCAGCAGTACATTAACAGGGAACACCGGGGAGCTGTTTTTT.

The chain combines TRBV5-4 with TRBJ2-7; 7 bases align to TRBD1. J lost 2 bases, V lost 4 bases, and 6 bases had no gene match. The CDR3 is 14 amino acids. Germline V lookup: CDR1 SGHNT, CDR2 YYREEE (reference sequence). The CDR3 bases are TGTGCCAGCAGCCTGGGACAGACAACCTACGAGCAGTACTTC. Its translation is CASSLGQTTYEQYF.

The chain employs TRBV19 and TRBJ1-2, with TRBD1 matching 9 bases. This CDR3 has 13 residues. In germline, CDR1 is LNHDA, CDR2 SQIVND (reference sequence). J lost 6 bases, V lost 3 bases, and 2 bases had no gene match. The CDR3 nucleotides are TGTGCCAGTAGTATCCGGACAGGGGATGGCTACACCTTC. Protein product: CASSIRTGDGYTF.

The chain couples TRBV27 to TRBJ2-3; D is ambiguous. Trimming stripped 6 bases from V and 6 bases from J, with 16 bases between. This CDR3 spans 14 amino acids. In germline, CDR1 is MNHEY, CDR2 SMNVEV (reference sequence). CDR3 amino acids: CASSSDAAFDTQYF. The CDR3 region has the DNA TGTGCCAGCAGCTCAGACGCGGCTTTTGATACGCAGTATTTT.

The chain carries TRBV2 and TRBJ2-7; tentatively, D is TRBD1 (6 bases). CDR3 length: 15 amino acids. Per the germline V gene, CDR1 is SNHLY and CDR2 is FYNNEI. Trimming shortened V by 5 bases and J by 0 bases, and 14 bases separated the two germline ends. In DNA form, the CDR3 reads TGTGCCAGCAGTAACGAACAGGGCCCCTCCTACGAGCAGTACTTC. Its protein is CASSNEQGPSYEQYF.

The chain uses TRBV18 and TRBJ2-3, with 15 bases matching TRBD2. CDR3 length: 17 amino acids. The trim removed 4 bases at V and 2 bases at J, leaving 4 bases unmatched. Per the germline V gene, CDR1 is KGHSH and CDR2 is LQKENI. CDR3 nucleotides: TGTGCCAGCTCACAAGGACTAGCGGGAGGGCCCACAGATACGCAGTATTTT. This encodes CASSQGLAGGPTDTQYF.

This clone showed up just once. The chain recombines TRBV7-2 with TRBJ2-3; D may be TRBD2 (5 bases). Germline V gene data show CDR1 as SGHTA and CDR2 as FQGNSA. Trimming left V 2 bases short and J 3 bases short, with 12 bases between. The CDR3 has 15 amino acids. CDR3 bases: TGTGCCAGCAGCTTATTTGGTGGGAGAACAGATACGCAGTATTTT. Translating gives CASSLFGGRTDTQYF.

As DNA, the CDR3 is TGCGCCAGCAGCTCTTTAGGTGGGGCGGAAGAGACCCAGTACTTC. It codes for CASSSLGGAEETQYF. V usage is TRBV5-1 and J usage is TRBJ2-5, with D tentatively TRBD1 (5 bases). The germline CDR1 and CDR2 sequences are SGHRS and YFSETQ. The CDR3 is made up of 15 amino acids. V lost 3 bases, J lost 3 bases, and 15 bases lay in between.

This clone was detected only a few times. The J gene is TRBJ1-4, the V gene TRBV30; 7 nucleotides agree with TRBD1. This CDR3 contains 18 residues. Losses at the gene ends were 1 base for V and 2 bases for J; bases not matched to a gene: 13. Germline V gene lookup returns CDR1 GTSNPN and CDR2 SVGIG (reference sequence). The CDR3 here is CAWSDWDSWATTNEKLFF. The CDR3 DNA reads TGTGCCTGGAGTGATTGGGACAGTTGGGCGACCACTAATGAAAAACTGTTTTTT.

The chain is built from TRBV7-2 and TRBJ1-5; TRBD1 aligns across 9 bases. Germline V gene lookup returns CDR1 SGHTA and CDR2 FQGNSA. The CDR3 extends over 15 amino acids. Trimming removed 3 bases from V and 7 bases from J; junction bases left unmatched: 7. CDR3 bases: TGTGCCAGCAGCTTTTTCCGGGACAGGGACCAGCCCCAGCATTTT. It encodes CASSFFRDRDQPQHF.

The chain recombines TRBV7-8 with TRBJ1-1; D might be TRBD1 (5 bases). Germline values: CDR1 SGHVS, CDR2 FQNEAQ. The CDR3 is made up of 16 amino acids. Trimming removed 3 bases from V and 0 bases from J, with 14 bases in between. The CDR3 coding sequence is TGTGCCAGCAGCTTTCCCGGGGCGGGGATGAACACTGAAGCTTTCTTT. Its protein product is CASSFPGAGMNTEAFF.

The chain couples TRBV4-3 to TRBJ2-2; no reliable D call. Trimming stripped 0 bases from V and 4 bases from J, with 12 bases between. The CDR3 is made up of 16 amino acids. CDR1 and CDR2 (germline): LGHNA, YSLEER. CDR3 in DNA: TGCGCCAGCAGCCAAGAGTTGACATCCGGCACCGGGGAGCTGTTTTTT. Amino acids: CASSQELTSGTGELFF.

V gene TRBV18 combines with J gene TRBJ2-5, with TRBD1 matching over 11 bases. With 3 bases clipped from V and 4 bases from J, the junction kept 4 bases outside the gene matches. Germline V lookup: CDR1 KGHSH, CDR2 LQKENI. The CDR3 is 15 amino acids. CDR3 nucleotide sequence: TGTGCCAGCTCACCCGGGACAGGGGGGTCAGAGACCCAGTACTTC. This sequence encodes CASSPGTGGSETQYF.

The CDR3 protein is CASSLAGLAGIYEQYF. In DNA form, the CDR3 reads TGTGCCAGCAGCCTTGCAGGACTAGCGGGAATCTACGAGCAGTACTTC. J is TRBJ2-7 and V is TRBV14; 12 bases match TRBD2. The CDR3 covers 16 residues. Germline assignment: CDR1 SGHDN and CDR2 FVKESK. The junction had 7 bases not matched to a gene; V was cut back by 4 bases and J by 3 bases.

The chain joins TRBV7-9 to TRBJ2-2, with 10 bases that match TRBD1. J gave up 7 bases and V 4 bases, and 3 bases lay outside the gene matches. This CDR3 has 14 amino acids. In germline, CDR1 is SEHNR, CDR2 FQNEAQ (reference sequence). The CDR3 bases are TGTGCCAGCAGCTCGGACAGGGGGGGCGGGGAGCTGTTTTTT. Encoded protein: CASSSDRGGGELFF.

This chain links TRBV6-5 with TRBJ2-7, with D possibly matching TRBD2 (6 bases). The CDR3 is made up of 14 amino acids. V shed 6 bases and J shed 3 bases, with 15 bases lying between them. Germline V CDR1 and CDR2: MNHEY, SVGAGI. The CDR3 region has the DNA TGTGCCAGCAGGGTGGGACTGGGCCGCTACGAGCAGTACTTC. It translates to CASRVGLGRYEQYF.

The J gene is TRBJ1-1, the V gene TRBV29-1; 9 nucleotides match TRBD1. The germline gives CDR1 SQVTM, CDR2 ANQGSEA. This CDR3 region has 14 residues. Trimming at V came to 4 bases and at J to 1 base, leaving 4 bases not matched to a gene. CDR3 nucleotide sequence: TGCAGCGTTGCCAAGGGACAGGGGAACACTGAAGCTTTCTTT. This sequence encodes CSVAKGQGNTEAFF.